Sequencing of this TCR beta chain was carried out in a study of shared clonotypes between healthy human individuals. On this clone: The antigen is not known.

Sequenced by immunoSEQ multiplex PCR; TCRdb stores in-frame clones only, minus some. The table has some 2,500,000 clones, roughly 93% seen once; the top ten hold roughly 0.36%. Study outcomes and limitations: Investigators collected only blood, and repertoires in tissues likely differ.

This TCR came from a man aged 18 to 30 in good health. Some clones in this sample may be carry-over from other donors' samples. The sample consisted of naive CD4+ T cells from PBMCs. Sample subset: CD45RA+ positively selected.

CDR3 protein: CASSLTPTGDEETQYF. CDR3 nucleotide sequence: TGTGCCAGCAGTTTAACCCCGACAGGGGATGAAGAGACCCAGTACTTC. The chain combines TRBV28 with TRBJ2-5; 8 positions match TRBD1. The CDR3 sequence is 16 residues long. The germline V gene has CDR1 MDHEN and CDR2 SYDVKM. The V and J ends lost 2 bases and 3 bases, in that order; junction bases with no gene match: 8.